The clone carrying this TCR beta chain was counted once. What it binds is unknown. The data are from a study of shared clonotypes between healthy human individuals. Broader study findings: Expectations were that clonotype sharing among donors would be affected by sequencing depth. Only a few donors were included, so the genetic and exposure-history diversity represented was limited.

V dropped 6 bases and J dropped 4; count of bases not matched to a gene: 11. The CDR3 totals 15 residues. Germline V gene lookup returns CDR1 MNHEY and CDR2 SVGAGI. The study ran the assay at deep level. This table comes from immunoSEQ multiplex PCR, and its TCRdb copy is limited to in-frame clones, with some not included. The repertoire holds 500,000 or so clones, with around 95% as singletons. The clonotype comes from a woman in her thirties in good health. Sequencing was carried out using naive CD4+ T cells sorted from blood. As to subset: CD45RA+ positively selected. V usage is TRBV6-5 and J usage is TRBJ2-7; 8 bases are a match to TRBD2. The CDR3 region has the DNA TGTGCCAGCAGCACCCTTAGCGGGGCGATGTACGAGCAGTACTTC. Translating it yields CASSTLSGAMYEQYF.